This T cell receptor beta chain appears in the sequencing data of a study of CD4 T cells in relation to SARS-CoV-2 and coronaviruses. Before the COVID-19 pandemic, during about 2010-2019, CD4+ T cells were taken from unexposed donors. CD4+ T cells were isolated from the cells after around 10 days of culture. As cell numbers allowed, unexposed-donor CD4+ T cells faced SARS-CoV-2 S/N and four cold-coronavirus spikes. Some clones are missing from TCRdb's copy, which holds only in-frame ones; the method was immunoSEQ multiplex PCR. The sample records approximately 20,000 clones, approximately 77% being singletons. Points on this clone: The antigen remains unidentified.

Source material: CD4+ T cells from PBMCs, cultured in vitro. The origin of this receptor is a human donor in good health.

CDR3 DNA sequence: TGTGCCAGCAGTTACTTCCGCGGGAACAAGCAGTTCTTC. Translated: CASSYFRGNKQFF. This chain connects TRBV6-2 or TRBV6-3 to TRBJ2-1; TRBD2 is a possible D gene (6 bases). CDR1 and CDR2 (germline): MNHEY, SVGEGT. There are 13 residues in the CDR3. With 1 base removed from V and 11 bases from J, the gap between germline ends came to 12 bases.